Given below is one TCR beta chain in context. The entry originates in a study of shared clonotypes between healthy human individuals. Produced via immunoSEQ multiplex PCR; TCRdb's table is partial and in-frame only. The repertoire holds 1,500,000 or so clones, with around 95% as singletons. The CDR3 is 17 residues long. The V end lost 6 bases, the J end lost 1 base, and 22 bases lay between the germline ends. Germline assignment: CDR1 SGDLS and CDR2 YYNGEE. Donors had no recently reported acute infections or vaccinations and were HIV-negative. The receptor was derived from a young man in good health. The chain employs TRBV9 and TRBJ1-1, with a weak D call TRBD1 (6 bases). Material: naive CD4+ T cells sorted from blood. Subset: CD45RA+ positively selected. The CDR3 protein is CASKPGRGPGANTEAFF. The CDR3 coding sequence is TGTGCCAGCAAACCGGGGCGCGGGCCAGGGGCGAACACTGAAGCTTTCTTT.